Listed here are 20 T cell receptor beta chains from one sample, sequenced in a study of CD8+ T cells in alopecia areata. Reverse transcribed after extraction, RNA yielded cDNA as the sequencing template. Only in-frame clones appear in the TCRdb table, and some are missing; sequencing was by immunoSEQ multiplex PCR. The top ten hold 35% to 45% of the sample, which has under 150,000 clones, 62% seen once. The specimen was CD8+ T cells sorted from blood. Receptors originate from a human donor in good health.

This clone was recorded a few times. This same CDR3 is encoded by further DNA sequences in the sample. The chain employs TRBV6-5 and TRBJ2-2; D unresolved. The germline CDR1 and CDR2 sequences are MNHEY and SVGAGI. There are 14 residues in the CDR3. V shed 0 bases and J shed 5 bases, with 7 bases lying between them. CDR3 DNA sequence: TGTGCCAGCAGTTACTCGGGCGGAACCGGGGAGCTGTTTTTT. It codes for CASSYSGGTGELFF.

The chain combines TRBV2 with TRBJ2-7; 9 bases are shared with TRBD1. The CDR3 length is 12 residues. Germline V gives CDR1 SNHLY, CDR2 FYNNEI. V shed 10 bases, J shed 6 bases, and the junction held 7 bases outside the gene matches. CDR3 in amino acids: CATAGGQGEQYF. CDR3 bases: TGTGCCACCGCCGGGGGACAGGGCGAGCAGTACTTC.

This clone was counted only a few times. The chain carries TRBV5-4 and TRBJ2-4, with D perhaps TRBD1 (5 bases). The V gene lost 2 bases and the J gene lost 5 bases, with 11 bases spanning the gap. The length of the CDR3 is 14 residues. CDR1 SGHNT and CDR2 YYREEE come from the germline V gene (reference sequence). In DNA form, the CDR3 reads TGTGCCAGCAGCTTCGGACATCGTGAAAACATTCAGTACTTC. Amino acid sequence: CASSFGHRENIQYF.

CDR3 in amino acids: CSARGPAGELFF. The CDR3 DNA reads TGCAGCGCCCGGGGTCCCGCCGGGGAGCTGTTTTTT. The rearrangement uses TRBV29-1 and TRBJ2-2, with a tentative D call TRBD2 (5 bases). CDR1 and CDR2 (germline): SQVTM, ANQGSEA. V was cut by 7 bases and J by 6 bases, with 12 bases left in between. The length of the CDR3 is 12 residues.

This clone was picked up one time. The chain joins TRBV13 to TRBJ2-2, with D unresolved. The CDR3 is 12 residues long. Germline assignment: CDR1 PRHDT and CDR2 FYEKMQ (reference sequence). V dropped 5 bases and J dropped 3 bases, with 4 bases sitting between them. The CDR3 nucleotides read TGTGCCAGCAGCCCTGACACCGGGGAGCTGTTTTTT. Protein product: CASSPDTGELFF.

The chain combines TRBV29-1 with TRBJ2-3, with D perhaps TRBD1 (5 bases). V lost 0 bases, J lost 2 bases, and 15 bases lay in between. In germline, CDR1 is SQVTM, CDR2 ANQGSEA. The CDR3 runs to 16 residues. The CDR3 loop is CSVEDQAWTFTDTQYF. The CDR3 coding sequence is TGCAGCGTTGAAGATCAGGCATGGACATTCACAGATACGCAGTATTTT.

This clone was counted only a few times. V gene TRBV7-3 combines with J gene TRBJ2-1; 7 bases match TRBD1. The CDR3 runs to 16 residues. CDR1 is SGHTA, CDR2 FQGTGA, per germline. V trimming: 1 base; J trimming: 0 bases; junction bases outside the gene matches: 3. The CDR3 is CASSLRGGSSYNEQFF. CDR3 nucleotides: TGTGCCAGCAGCTTAAGAGGGGGCAGCTCCTACAATGAGCAGTTCTTC. Full variable domain (remainder filled in from reference TRBV7-3 and TRBJ2-1): GAGVSQTPSNKVTEKGKYVELRCDPISGHTALYWYRQSLGQGPEFLIYFQGTGAADDSGLPNDRFFAVRPEGSVSTLKIQRTERGDSAVYLCASSLRGGSSYNEQFFGPGTRLTVL.

The chain has TRBV13 and TRBJ2-7, with D possibly TRBD2 on 5 matching bases. Germline-derived CDR1 and CDR2 are PRHDT and FYEKMQ (reference sequence). This CDR3 spans 12 amino acids. V lost 8 bases to trimming and J lost 6 bases, with 14 bases between them. The CDR3 DNA reads TGTGCCAGCCAGCTTGGGAGCGGCGAGCAGTACTTC. Encoded protein: CASQLGSGEQYF.

The chain links TRBV27 to TRBJ2-1; perhaps TRBD2 as D (5 bases). V was cut by 8 bases and J by 0 bases, with 8 bases left in between. The CDR3 is 13 amino acids. The V gene's germline CDR1 is MNHEY and CDR2 SMNVEV (reference sequence). DNA for the CDR3: TGTGCCAGCCGAGCGGCCTCCTACAATGAGCAGTTCTTC. This gives the protein CASRAASYNEQFF.

The gene calls are TRBV5-1 and TRBJ2-1; 11 nucleotides align to TRBD1. Germline V gene sequence: CDR1 SGHRS, CDR2 YFSETQ. J was trimmed by 4 bases and V by 4 bases; bases with no gene match: 13. The CDR3 runs to 18 residues. The CDR3, as DNA: TGCGCCAGCAGCCCACCTTCCGGGACAGGGGGATTTTACAATGAGCAGTTCTTC. Translated: CASSPPSGTGGFYNEQFF.

The chain uses TRBV11-2 and TRBJ1-2; TRBD1 agrees at 7 bases. J gave up 0 bases and V 5 bases, and 3 bases lay outside the gene matches. The CDR3 spans 14 residues. Per germline, CDR1 SGHAT and CDR2 FQNNGV. The CDR3 protein is CASSEGQTNYGYTF. The CDR3 region has the DNA TGTGCCAGCAGCGAGGGACAGACTAACTATGGCTACACCTTC. Full variable domain (rest looked up from reference TRBV11-2 and TRBJ1-2): EAGVAQSPRYKIIEKRQSVAFWCNPISGHATLYWYQQILGQGPKLLIQFQNNGVVDDSQLPKDRFSAERLKGVDSTLKIQPAKLEDSAVYLCASSEGQTNYGYTFGSGTRLTVV.

J is TRBJ2-7 and V is TRBV30, with D possibly matching TRBD2 (6 bases). V lost 2 bases, J lost 2 bases, and 13 bases lay in between. From germline, CDR1 is GTSNPN and CDR2 SVGIG (reference sequence). There are 14 residues in the CDR3. The CDR3 nucleotides read TGTGCCTGGAGTATCCGGGAGCGCCCCTACGAGCAGTACTTC. This codes for CAWSIRERPYEQYF.

The gene calls are TRBV13 and TRBJ2-7; D gene unclear. Germline CDR1 PRHDT, CDR2 FYEKMQ (reference sequence). The CDR3 is 12 amino acids. The V end was cut by 4 bases, the J end by 4 bases, with 8 bases between. The DNA of the CDR3 is TGTGCCAGCAGCTCAAGCCCTTACGAGCAGTACTTC. It translates to CASSSSPYEQYF.

This chain links TRBV29-1 with TRBJ2-1, with 10 bases identical to TRBD2. Germline CDR1 reads SQVTM; CDR2 reads ANQGSEA. The CDR3 spans 16 residues. The V segment lost 4 bases and the J segment 2 bases; nucleotides outside the gene matches: 8. As DNA, the CDR3 is TGCAGCGTTGTCACCGGGACTAGCGTTCCCTACAATGAGCAGTTCTTC. It is translated as CSVVTGTSVPYNEQFF.

This clone showed up just a few times. The chain has TRBV29-1 and TRBJ2-7; no clear D gene. Between the trimmed V and J ends, which lost 4 bases and 0 bases, there was a span of 10 bases. Germline values: CDR1 SQVTM, CDR2 ANQGSEA. The CDR3 is 13 residues long. This CDR3 reads CSVGVGSSYEQYF. The CDR3 DNA is TGCAGCGTTGGGGTCGGCAGCTCCTACGAGCAGTACTTC.

V and J are TRBV5-6 and TRBJ1-1; D unresolved. Looked up from germline, CDR1 is SGHDT and CDR2 is YYEEEE. V gave up 0 bases and J gave up 8 bases, with 11 bases separating them. The CDR3 totals 13 residues. The CDR3 loop is CASSLVGLEEAFF. The DNA for the CDR3 is TGTGCCAGCAGCTTGGTGGGCCTCGAGGAAGCTTTCTTT.

This chain joins TRBV29-1 and TRBJ1-2; no reliable D call. Trimming took 3 bases from V and 3 from J, leaving 8 bases between them. The CDR3 has 12 residues. Germline-derived CDR1 and CDR2 are SQVTM and ANQGSEA. As DNA, the CDR3 is TGCAGCGTTGATCTGGGGTACTATGGCTACACCTTC. This gives the protein CSVDLGYYGYTF.

This clone appeared once. The V call is TRBV4-1, the J call TRBJ2-7, with D perhaps TRBD1 (5 bases). This CDR3 has 12 residues. In germline, CDR1 is MGHRA, CDR2 YSYEKL. Trimming left V 5 bases short and J 3 bases short, with 8 bases between. CDR3 region: CASSSQGYEQYF. CDR3 in DNA: TGCGCCAGCAGCTCCCAGGGCTACGAGCAGTACTTC.

This clone was seen only a few times. The chain has TRBV29-1 and TRBJ2-5; a weak D match, TRBD1 (5 bases). From germline, CDR1 is SQVTM and CDR2 ANQGSEA. Trimming pared 2 bases from V and 1 base from J, leaving 11 bases between. This CDR3 contains 14 residues. DNA of the CDR3: TGCAGCGTTGAAACAGGAGAACTCCAAGAGACCCAGTACTTC. Protein: CSVETGELQETQYF.

This sequence joins TRBV29-1 and TRBJ2-2; possibly TRBD1 for D (6 bases). Trimming left V 4 bases short and J 3 bases short, with 12 bases between. This CDR3 contains 14 residues. The germline gives CDR1 SQVTM, CDR2 ANQGSEA. CDR3 region: CSVALEGDTGELFF. The CDR3 DNA follows: TGCAGCGTTGCTCTCGAGGGGGACACCGGGGAGCTGTTTTTT.